Listed below are T cell receptor beta chains from one sample, sequenced in a study of Graves' ophthalmopathy and Graves' hyperthyroidism. In TCRdb, the multiplex PCR reads were re-called with MiXCR into one record per CDR3 protein. The sample holds 400,000 or so distinct CDR3 sequences; 15% are singletons and the top ten take 5.5% to 8%. The specimen was peripheral blood. Source of these receptors: a woman under 30 with stable Graves' hyperthyroidism. Each CDR3 is given with its conserved first and last residue. D genes are given only for firm matches. Rows may omit the clone size; those that give it use once, few, many or a size class.

D	size	V	J	CDR3	DNA
TRBD2	-	TRBV2	TRBJ2-2	CASSVERETGTGELFF	TGTGCCAGCAGTGTGGAGCGGGAGACAGGCACCGGGGAGCTGTTTTTT
TRBD1	few	TRBV7-9	TRBJ2-7	CASSLTQGAYEQYF	TGTGCCAGCAGCTTAACCCAGGGGGCCTACGAGCAGTACTTC
-	many	TRBV2	TRBJ2-2	CASSEDRAHNTGELFF	TGTGCCAGCAGTGAAGACAGGGCTCACAACACCGGGGAGCTGTTTTTT
-	-	TRBV6-5	TRBJ1-1	CASSYGDVSTEAFF	TGTGCCAGCAGTTATGGGGATGTTTCGACTGAAGCTTTCTTT
-	many	TRBV6-2/TRBV6-3	TRBJ1-1	CASRGRVTEAFF	TGTGCCAGCAGGGGAAGGGTCACTGAAGCTTTCTTT
-	many	TRBV2	TRBJ1-1	CASSDRTANTEAFF	TGTGCCAGCAGTGATCGGACAGCGAACACTGAAGCTTTCTTT
-	few	TRBV5-1	TRBJ1-1	CASSGDVWAEVNTEAFF	TGCGCCAGCAGCGGCGATGTTTGGGCCGAGGTGAACACTGAAGCTTTCTTT
-	many	TRBV19	TRBJ2-5	CASSDTSQETQYF	TGTGCCAGTAGTGACACTAGCCAAGAGACCCAGTACTTC
-	many	TRBV6-5	TRBJ2-7	CASSSYQASYEQYF	TGTGCCAGCAGTTCATACCAGGCCTCCTACGAGCAGTACTTC
-	many	TRBV10-1	TRBJ2-3	CASGLGLHTDTQYF	TGCGCCAGCGGATTGGGACTTCACACAGATACGCAGTATTTT
-	many	TRBV3-1	TRBJ1-6	CASSQRTDNSPLHF	TGTGCCAGCAGCCAACGGACAGACAATTCACCCCTCCACTTT
TRBD1	-	TRBV3-1	TRBJ2-2	CASSPRGRGELFF	TGTGCCAGCAGCCCCAGGGGGCGCGGGGAGCTGTTTTTT
-	many	TRBV2	TRBJ1-1	CASSSPGGNTEAFF	TGTGCCAGCAGTTCCCCGGGGGGGAACACTGAAGCTTTCTTT
TRBD1	-	TRBV5-1	TRBJ2-5	CASSPSQDRLRKTQYF	TGCGCCAGCAGCCCCTCTCAGGACAGGTTAAGGAAGACCCAGTACTTC
TRBD2	few	TRBV18	TRBJ2-3	CASSPPFGLAGTDTQYF	TGTGCCAGCTCACCACCGTTCGGACTAGCGGGCACAGATACGCAGTATTTT
-	-	TRBV7-3	TRBJ2-5	CASSPVGIGETQYF	TGTGCCAGCAGCCCGGTCGGGATTGGTGAGACCCAGTACTTC
-	-	TRBV12-5	TRBJ1-5	CASGLAAGNQPQHF	TGTGCTAGTGGTTTGGCGGCGGGCAATCAGCCCCAGCATTTT
TRBD1	many	TRBV27	TRBJ1-6	CASSQWTGNSPLHF	TGTGCCAGCAGTCAATGGACAGGAAATTCACCCCTCCACTTT
TRBD1	many	TRBV20-1	TRBJ1-2	CSASPGTGLYGYTF	TGCAGTGCTAGCCCCGGGACAGGACTCTATGGCTACACCTTC
-	-	TRBV12-3/TRBV12-4	TRBJ1-1	CASGATALNTEAFF	TGTGCCAGCGGGGCGACAGCGTTGAACACTGAAGCTTTCTTT
TRBD1	many	TRBV5-1	TRBJ1-2	CASSSTGVDYGYTF	TGCGCCAGCAGCAGCACAGGGGTGGACTATGGCTACACCTTC
-	many	TRBV15	TRBJ1-5	CATSSVRDNQPQHF	TGTGCCACCAGCAGCGTTCGGGACAATCAGCCCCAGCATTTT
-	many	TRBV7-2	TRBJ2-7	CASSLAPTPYEQYF	TGTGCCAGCAGCTTAGCCCCTACTCCGTACGAGCAGTACTTC
TRBD1	-	TRBV5-4	TRBJ1-1	CASTYDRVGTEAFF	TGTGCCAGCACCTACGACAGGGTAGGAACTGAAGCTTTCTTT
-	many	TRBV7-8	TRBJ1-2	CASSLAPIYGYTF	TGTGCCAGCAGCTTAGCCCCCATCTATGGCTACACCTTC
-	many	TRBV11-1	TRBJ1-1	CASSLRLTEAFF	TGTGCCAGCAGCCTCAGGCTCACTGAAGCTTTCTTT
-	many	TRBV10-3	TRBJ2-7	CAISNLYEQYF	TGTGCCATCAGTAATCTCTACGAGCAGTACTTC
TRBD1	many	TRBV29-1	TRBJ1-6	CSIKTGETSPLHF	TGCAGCATCAAGACAGGGGAGACTTCACCCCTCCACTTT
-	many	TRBV6-2/TRBV6-3	TRBJ1-1	CASSYGGYPEAFF	TGTGCCAGCAGTTACGGGGGTTATCCTGAAGCTTTCTTT
-	many	TRBV18	TRBJ1-2	CASSPSGHYGYTF	TGTGCCAGCTCACCCTCGGGACACTATGGCTACACCTTC
-	-	TRBV6-1	TRBJ2-4	CASSDSGVQYF	TGTGCCAGCAGTGATTCGGGGGTTCAGTACTTC
-	many	TRBV25-1	TRBJ1-2	CASSDRFGTF	TGTGCCAGCAGTGACAGGTTTGGCACCTTC
-	many	TRBV7-6	TRBJ2-5	CASSLAGTQYF	TGTGCCAGCAGCTTAGCCGGGACCCAGTACTTC
-	few	TRBV4-1	TRBJ2-6	CASSRLGGAGANVLTF	TGCGCCAGCAGCCGACTCGGTGGGGCTGGGGCCAACGTCCTGACTTTC
TRBD2	many	TRBV12-3/TRBV12-4	TRBJ2-7	CASSSSGLAGHEQYF	TGTGCCAGCAGTTCGTCGGGACTAGCGGGGCACGAGCAGTACTTC
-	once	TRBV27	TRBJ1-1	CASSLAGRYREAFF	TGTGCCAGCAGCCTGGCAGGGAGGTACAGAGAAGCTTTCTTT
-	many	TRBV12-3/TRBV12-4	TRBJ2-7	CASGMSYEQYF	TGTGCCAGCGGGATGTCCTACGAGCAGTACTTC
-	many	TRBV15	TRBJ1-2	CATSRVPPDPAGGYTF	TGTGCCACCAGCAGAGTCCCCCCCGACCCGGCGGGTGGCTACACCTTC
-	-	TRBV4-1	TRBJ1-6	CASSQAQLYSPLHF	TGCGCCAGCAGCCAAGCTCAGCTTTATTCACCCCTCCACTTT
-	-	TRBV7-2	TRBJ1-4	CASSIGGTNEKLFF	TGTGCCAGCAGCATAGGGGGAACGAATGAAAAACTGTTTTTT
-	-	TRBV2	TRBJ2-2	CASAFRGELFF	TGTGCCAGTGCCTTTAGGGGGGAGCTGTTTTTT